This entry lists 20 T cell receptor beta chains sequenced from one sample in a study of T cell responses to AZD1222 COVID-19 vaccine. Method: immunoSEQ multiplex PCR; TCRdb's copy keeps in-frame clones and lacks some. Of roughly 150,000 clones listed, 85% to 95% were seen once; the top ten hold 4.5% to 5.5%. This material consisted of peripheral blood, taken 28 days after the second AZD1222 dose. The receptor source for this set is an adult who received the AZD1222 COVID-19 vaccine.

The chain employs TRBV7-8 and TRBJ2-1, with 8 bases matching TRBD2. The J segment lost 0 bases and the V segment lost 5 bases, leaving 15 bases of the junction unmatched. The CDR3 contains 19 residues. The germline V gene has CDR1 SGHVS and CDR2 FQNEAQ. The chain's CDR3 is CASSPRTSNPRFSYNEQFF. Written as DNA, the CDR3 is TGTGCCAGCAGCCCCCGGACTAGCAACCCTCGCTTCTCCTACAATGAGCAGTTCTTC.

The genes are TRBV30 and TRBJ1-3, with 8 bases that match TRBD1. Unmatched junction bases numbered 6, after V lost 4 bases and J lost 4 bases. The CDR3 is 14 residues long. The germline V gene encodes CDR1 GTSNPN and CDR2 SVGIG (reference sequence). The DNA of the CDR3 is TGTGCCTGGATATCCGGGACAGGAGGAAACACCATATATTTT. Protein: CAWISGTGGNTIYF.

This chain joins TRBV15 and TRBJ1-6, with a possible D match to TRBD1 (6 bases). The CDR3 sequence is 13 residues long. Germline values: CDR1 LNHNV, CDR2 YYDKDF (reference sequence). V was pared by 5 bases and J by 11 bases, with 13 bases between. The CDR3 sequence: CATSPTRGTPLHF. The CDR3 coding sequence is TGTGCCACCAGCCCTACGAGGGGGACACCCCTCCACTTT. The full variable domain, its missing parts supplied by reference TRBV15 and TRBJ1-6, is DAMVIQNPRYQVTQFGKPVTLSCSQTLNHNVMYWYQQKSSQAPKLLFHYYDKDFNNEADTPDNFQSRRPNTSFCFLDIRSPGLGDTAMYLCATSPTRGTPLHFGNGTRLTVT.

This clone has just a few counts. The chain joins TRBV19 to TRBJ1-1, with unresolved D. This CDR3 has 16 amino acids. V dropped 4 bases and J dropped 8 bases, with 23 bases sitting between them. Germline values: CDR1 LNHDA, CDR2 SQIVND (reference sequence). The CDR3 bases are TGTGCCAGTAGTAATCCAAGGCTCGGCGGTAGACAAGAAGCTTTCTTT. This gives the protein CASSNPRLGGRQEAFF.

This clone was recorded only once. This chain joins TRBV5-1 and TRBJ1-1, with D tentatively TRBD1 (5 bases). The CDR3 is made up of 17 amino acids. Per germline, CDR1 SGHRS and CDR2 YFSETQ. Trimming took 2 bases from V and 1 from J, leaving 18 bases between them. The CDR3 loop is CASSFLGPSTQNTEAFF. The CDR3, as DNA: TGCGCCAGCAGCTTCTTGGGACCGAGCACTCAGAACACTGAAGCTTTCTTT.

V gene TRBV2 combines with J gene TRBJ2-7; tentatively, D is TRBD1 (5 bases). V gave up 6 bases and J gave up 5 bases, with 20 bases separating them. Germline-derived CDR1 and CDR2 are SNHLY and FYNNEI. The CDR3 totals 15 residues. The CDR3 region is CASRSESGWGHEQYF. The CDR3 DNA reads as TGTGCCAGCAGATCGGAGTCAGGCTGGGGCCACGAGCAGTACTTC.

The chain employs TRBV27 and TRBJ1-2, with D tentatively TRBD1 (6 bases). The V gene's germline CDR1 is MNHEY and CDR2 SMNVEV (reference sequence). The ends were cut back, 2 bases at V and 4 bases at J, with 11 bases in the middle. This CDR3 region has 14 residues. CDR3 sequence reads: CASSLKGGGYGYTF. The CDR3 DNA is TGTGCCAGCAGTTTAAAGGGGGGAGGCTATGGCTACACCTTC.

The J gene is TRBJ2-3, the V gene TRBV27; D call uncertain. Trimming shortened V by 5 bases and J by 4 bases, and 13 bases separated the two germline ends. The CDR3 contains 14 residues. Germline V gives CDR1 MNHEY, CDR2 SMNVEV (reference sequence). This chain's CDR3 is CASSPTLMPDTQYF. DNA of the CDR3: TGTGCCAGCAGTCCGACCTTGATGCCAGATACGCAGTATTTT.

The chain recombines TRBV6-5 with TRBJ1-5; the D is unclear. V lost 2 bases to trimming and J lost 2 bases, with 10 bases between them. Germline V gives CDR1 MNHEY, CDR2 SVGAGI. The CDR3 has 15 residues. The CDR3 sequence: CASSYDGLGNQPQHF. The CDR3 DNA is TGTGCCAGCAGTTACGACGGTTTGGGCAATCAGCCCCAGCATTTT.

The chain uses TRBV9 and TRBJ2-7; 10 nucleotides align to TRBD1. V shed 0 bases, J shed 4 bases, and the junction held 4 bases outside the gene matches. The CDR3 has 15 residues. The germline V gene has CDR1 SGDLS and CDR2 YYNGEE. This CDR3 reads CASSVGQGARYEQYF. For the CDR3, the DNA is TGTGCCAGCAGCGTAGGACAGGGGGCGAGGTACGAGCAGTACTTC.

V is TRBV24-1 and J is TRBJ1-2; D is uncertain. V was clipped by 1 base and J by 4 bases, with 9 bases between them. The length of the CDR3 is 14 residues. Germline assignment: CDR1 KGHDR and CDR2 SFDVKD. CDR3 loop: CATSDFETPYGYTF. In DNA form, the CDR3 reads TGTGCCACCAGTGATTTTGAGACACCCTATGGCTACACCTTC.

V and J are TRBV5-1 and TRBJ2-7; maybe TRBD1 (5 bases). V was clipped by 4 bases and J by 1 base, with 12 bases between them. Per the germline V gene, CDR1 is SGHRS and CDR2 is YFSETQ. The CDR3 length is 14 residues. The CDR3 protein is CASSPSDSSYEQYF. The CDR3 nucleotides are TGCGCCAGCAGCCCGAGCGACAGTTCCTACGAGCAGTACTTC.

This clone came up once. This sequence joins TRBV27 and TRBJ1-3, with D unresolved. CDR1 and CDR2 from the germline V gene are MNHEY and SMNVEV (reference sequence). CDR3 length: 14 residues. Trimming took off 6 bases at V and 0 bases at J, with 9 bases between the two ends. The CDR3: CASRPAGSGNTIYF. CDR3 in DNA: TGTGCCAGCAGGCCCGCCGGCTCTGGAAACACCATATATTTT.

The rearrangement links TRBV7-9 to TRBJ1-5, with D perhaps TRBD1 (6 bases). The V gene lost 4 bases and the J gene lost 7 bases, with 11 bases spanning the gap. CDR1 and CDR2 (germline): SEHNR, FQNEAQ (reference sequence). The CDR3 length is 13 residues. The CDR3 loop reads CASSSGGRQPQHF. The CDR3 DNA reads as TGTGCCAGCAGCTCGGGGGGGCGGCAGCCCCAGCATTTT.

The chain joins TRBV19 to TRBJ2-2; D is perhaps TRBD2 (6 bases). Trimming removed 3 bases from V and 6 bases from J, with 14 bases in between. This CDR3 is 15 amino acids long. CDR1 is LNHDA and CDR2 is SQIVND in the germline V gene (reference sequence). CDR3 DNA sequence: TGTGCCAGTAGTATTGGAGGGAGAGGGTCCGGGGAGCTGTTTTTT. This encodes CASSIGGRGSGELFF.

V gene TRBV6-6 combines with J gene TRBJ1-6; possible D gene TRBD1, 6 bases. Germline V gene lookup returns CDR1 MNHNY and CDR2 SVGAGI (reference sequence). The V and J ends lost 6 bases and 5 bases respectively, with 14 bases between them. The CDR3 length is 15 residues. This CDR3 reads CASSARDTDNSPLHF. In DNA, the CDR3 is TGTGCCAGCAGCGCCCGGGACACCGATAATTCACCCCTCCACTTT.

The chain links TRBV3-1 (or the pseudogene TRBV3-2) to TRBJ1-5; 7 positions match TRBD1. The CDR3 length is 15 residues. V shed 4 bases and J 3 bases; nucleotides not matched to a gene: 6. Germline values: CDR1 LGHDT, CDR2 YNNKEL (reference sequence). CDR3 sequence reads: CASSPRQGVNQPQHF. The CDR3 DNA is TGTGCCAGCAGCCCACGACAGGGTGTCAATCAGCCCCAGCATTTT.

This sequence joins TRBV6-5 and TRBJ1-5, with D perhaps TRBD1 (5 bases). The CDR3 is 13 residues long. Germline assignment: CDR1 MNHEY and CDR2 SVGAGI. The V end was cut by 5 bases, the J end by 5 bases, with 10 bases between. The CDR3: CASSPGWYQPQHF. CDR3 DNA sequence: TGTGCCAGCAGTCCAGGGTGGTATCAGCCCCAGCATTTT.

This clone came up a few times. The chain joins TRBV4-3 to TRBJ1-3; D is unclear. This CDR3 is 15 amino acids long. CDR1 and CDR2 from the germline V gene are LGHNA and YSLEER. Trimming took 0 bases from V and 2 from J, leaving 8 bases between them. In nucleotides, the CDR3 is TGCGCCAGCAGCCAAGACGGGCTGCCTGGAAACACCATATATTTT. This encodes CASSQDGLPGNTIYF.

This clone has only one observation. J is TRBJ2-1 and V is TRBV10-3; 11 bases are shared with TRBD1. The length of the CDR3 is 13 residues. The V and J ends lost 6 bases and 7 bases, in that order; junction bases with no gene match: 2. Germline CDR1 and CDR2: ENHRY and SYGVKD. CDR3 loop: CAISWDRGNEQFF. DNA of the CDR3: TGTGCCATCAGCTGGGACAGGGGGAATGAGCAGTTCTTC.